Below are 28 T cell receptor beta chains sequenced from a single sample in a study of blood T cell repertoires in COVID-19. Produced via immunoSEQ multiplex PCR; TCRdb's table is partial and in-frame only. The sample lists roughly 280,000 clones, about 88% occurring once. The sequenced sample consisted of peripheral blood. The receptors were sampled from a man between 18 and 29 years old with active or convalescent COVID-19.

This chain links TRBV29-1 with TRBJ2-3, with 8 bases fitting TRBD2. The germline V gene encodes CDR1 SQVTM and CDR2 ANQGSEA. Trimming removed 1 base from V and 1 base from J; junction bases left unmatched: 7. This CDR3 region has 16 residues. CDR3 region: CSVEGLRGARTDTQYF. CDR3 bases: TGCAGCGTTGAAGGATTGCGGGGGGCCCGCACAGATACGCAGTATTTT.

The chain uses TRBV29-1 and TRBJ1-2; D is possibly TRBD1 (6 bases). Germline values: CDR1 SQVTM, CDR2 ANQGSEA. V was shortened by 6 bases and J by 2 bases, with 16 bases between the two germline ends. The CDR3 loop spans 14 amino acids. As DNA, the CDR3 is TGCAGCGTGATCCGGGACAAGGGGAACTATGGCTACACCTTC. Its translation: CSVIRDKGNYGYTF.

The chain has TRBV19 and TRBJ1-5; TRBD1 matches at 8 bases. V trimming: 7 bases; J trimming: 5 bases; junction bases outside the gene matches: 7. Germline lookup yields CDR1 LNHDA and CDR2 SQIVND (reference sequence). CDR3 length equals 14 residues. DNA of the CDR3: TGTGCCAGTACCCAGGGGGCGGAACATCAGCCCCAGCATTTT. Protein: CASTQGAEHQPQHF.

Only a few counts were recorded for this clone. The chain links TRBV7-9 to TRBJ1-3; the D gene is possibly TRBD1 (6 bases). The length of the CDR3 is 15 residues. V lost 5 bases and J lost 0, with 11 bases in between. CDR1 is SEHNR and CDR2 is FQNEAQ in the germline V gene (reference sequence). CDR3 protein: CASSPGQTSGNTIYF. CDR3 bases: TGTGCCAGCAGCCCCGGACAGACCTCTGGAAACACCATATATTTT.

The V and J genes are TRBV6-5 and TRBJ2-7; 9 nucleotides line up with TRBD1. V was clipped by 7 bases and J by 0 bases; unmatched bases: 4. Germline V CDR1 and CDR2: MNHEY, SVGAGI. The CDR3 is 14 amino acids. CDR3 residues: CASMGTGSSYEQYF. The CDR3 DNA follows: TGTGCCAGCATGGGGACAGGGTCCTCCTACGAGCAGTACTTC.

The CDR3 DNA sequence: TGTGCCAGCAGCCCTTCAGCGGGAGGAAACTACAATGAGCAGTTCTTC. Amino acids: CASSPSAGGNYNEQFF. V usage is TRBV11-3 and J usage is TRBJ2-1, with 9 bases matching TRBD2. V lost 5 bases, J lost 3 bases, and 8 bases stayed unmatched. The CDR3 covers 16 residues. Looked up from germline, CDR1 is SGHNT and CDR2 is YENEEA.

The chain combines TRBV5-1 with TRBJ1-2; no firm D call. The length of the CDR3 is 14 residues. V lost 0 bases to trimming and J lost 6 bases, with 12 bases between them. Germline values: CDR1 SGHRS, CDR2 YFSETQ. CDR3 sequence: CASSLAKGENGYTF. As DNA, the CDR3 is TGCGCCAGCAGCTTGGCCAAGGGAGAAAATGGCTACACCTTC.

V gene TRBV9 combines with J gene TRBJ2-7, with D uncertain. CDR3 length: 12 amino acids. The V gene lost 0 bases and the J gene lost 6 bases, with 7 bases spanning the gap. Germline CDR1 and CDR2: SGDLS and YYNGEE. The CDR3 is CASSVENGEQYF. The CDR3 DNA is TGTGCCAGCAGCGTAGAAAACGGCGAGCAGTACTTC.

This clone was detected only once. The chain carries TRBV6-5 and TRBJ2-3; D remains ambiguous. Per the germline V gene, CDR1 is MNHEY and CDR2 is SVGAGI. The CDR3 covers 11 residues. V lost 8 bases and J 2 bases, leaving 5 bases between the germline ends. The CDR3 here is CASGPTDTQYF. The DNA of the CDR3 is TGTGCCAGCGGCCCCACAGATACGCAGTATTTT.

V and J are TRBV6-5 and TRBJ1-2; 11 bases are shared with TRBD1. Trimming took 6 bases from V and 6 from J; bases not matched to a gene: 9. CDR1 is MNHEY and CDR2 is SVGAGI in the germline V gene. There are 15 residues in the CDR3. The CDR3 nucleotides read TGTGCCAGCAGAAATACCGGGACAGGGGGTGATGGCTACACCTTC. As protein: CASRNTGTGGDGYTF.

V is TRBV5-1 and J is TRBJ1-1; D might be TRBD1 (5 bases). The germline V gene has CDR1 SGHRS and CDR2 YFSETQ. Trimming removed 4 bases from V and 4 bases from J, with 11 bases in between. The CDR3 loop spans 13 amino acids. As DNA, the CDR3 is TGCGCCAGCAGCGGGGGAGGAGGCACTGAAGCTTTCTTT. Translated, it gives CASSGGGGTEAFF.

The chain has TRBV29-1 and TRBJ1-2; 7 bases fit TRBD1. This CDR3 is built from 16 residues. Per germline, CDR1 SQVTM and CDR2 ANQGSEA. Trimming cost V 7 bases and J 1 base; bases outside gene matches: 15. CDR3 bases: TGCAGCGCCTACTACCCACCGGGACAGCTTAACTATGGCTACACCTTC. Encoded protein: CSAYYPPGQLNYGYTF. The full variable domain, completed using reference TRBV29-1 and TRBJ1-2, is SAVISQKPSRDICQRGTSLTIQCQVDSQVTMMFWYRQQPGQSLTLIATANQGSEATYESGFVIDKFPISRPNLTFSTLTVSNMSPEDSSIYLCSAYYPPGQLNYGYTFGSGTRLTVV.

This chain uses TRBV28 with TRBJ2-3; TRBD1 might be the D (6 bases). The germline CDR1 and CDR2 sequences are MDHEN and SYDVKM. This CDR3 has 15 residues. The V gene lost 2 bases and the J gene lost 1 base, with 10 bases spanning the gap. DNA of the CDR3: TGTGCCAGCAGTTTACAGGGGATTGGCACAGATACGCAGTATTTT. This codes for CASSLQGIGTDTQYF.

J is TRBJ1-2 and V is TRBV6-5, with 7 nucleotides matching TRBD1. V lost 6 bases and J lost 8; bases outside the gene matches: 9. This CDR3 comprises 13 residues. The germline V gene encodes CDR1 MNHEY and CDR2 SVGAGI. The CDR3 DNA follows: TGTGCCAGCAGCTCAACACAGGGGAACGGCTACACCTTC. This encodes CASSSTQGNGYTF.

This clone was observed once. CDR3 sequence: CASSPHGQGGETQYF. For the CDR3, the DNA is TGTGCCAGTAGTCCCCATGGACAGGGAGGCGAGACCCAGTACTTC. This chain joins TRBV19 and TRBJ2-5; TRBD1 matches 8 bases. The CDR3 has 15 residues. V lost 5 bases, J lost 5 bases, and 10 bases stayed unmatched. From germline, CDR1 is LNHDA and CDR2 SQIVND (reference sequence).

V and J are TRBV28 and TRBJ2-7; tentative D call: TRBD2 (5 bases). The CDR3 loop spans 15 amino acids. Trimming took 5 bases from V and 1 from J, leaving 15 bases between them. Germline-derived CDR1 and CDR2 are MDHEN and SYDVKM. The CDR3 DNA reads TGTGCCAGCAGTCTCACTAGTCTCAGGTCCTACGAGCAGTACTTC. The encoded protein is CASSLTSLRSYEQYF.

CDR3 in DNA: TGTGCCTGGAGTACAGGGTTGAACACTGAAGCTTTCTTT. It codes for CAWSTGLNTEAFF. The V and J genes are TRBV30 and TRBJ1-1; D may be TRBD1 (6 bases). Germline CDR1 is GTSNPN and CDR2 is SVGIG (reference sequence). CDR3 length: 13 residues. Trimming stripped 2 bases from V and 0 bases from J, with 7 bases between.

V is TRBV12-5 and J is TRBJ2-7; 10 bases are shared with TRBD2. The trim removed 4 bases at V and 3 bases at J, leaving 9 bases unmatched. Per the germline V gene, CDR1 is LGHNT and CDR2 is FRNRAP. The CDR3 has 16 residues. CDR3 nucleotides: TGTGCTAGTGGTTGGGGGTCCGGGACTAGCGTCTACGAGCAGTACTTC. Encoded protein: CASGWGSGTSVYEQYF.

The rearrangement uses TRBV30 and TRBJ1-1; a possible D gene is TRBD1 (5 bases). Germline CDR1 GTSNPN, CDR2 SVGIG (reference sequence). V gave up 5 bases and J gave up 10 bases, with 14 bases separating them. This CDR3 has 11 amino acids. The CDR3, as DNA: TGTGCCTGGCGCCAGGGTCCTCTAGCTTTCTTT. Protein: CAWRQGPLAFF.

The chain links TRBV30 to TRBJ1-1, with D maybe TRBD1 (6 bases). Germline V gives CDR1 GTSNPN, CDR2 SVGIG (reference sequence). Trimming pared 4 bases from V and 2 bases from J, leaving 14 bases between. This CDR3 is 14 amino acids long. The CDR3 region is CAWKQGRGNTEAFF. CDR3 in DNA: TGTGCCTGGAAACAGGGCAGGGGCAACACTGAAGCTTTCTTT.

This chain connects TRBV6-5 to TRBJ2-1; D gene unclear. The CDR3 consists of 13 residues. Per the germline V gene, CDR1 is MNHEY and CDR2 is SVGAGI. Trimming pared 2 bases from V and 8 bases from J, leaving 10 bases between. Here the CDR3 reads CASSYNPGHEQFF. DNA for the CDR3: TGTGCCAGCAGTTACAACCCTGGCCATGAGCAGTTCTTC.

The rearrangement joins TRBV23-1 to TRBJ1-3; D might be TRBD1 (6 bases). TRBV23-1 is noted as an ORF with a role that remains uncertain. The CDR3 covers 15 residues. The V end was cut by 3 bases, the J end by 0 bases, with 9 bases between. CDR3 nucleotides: TGCGCCAGCAGTCACCCGGACAGCTCTGGAAACACCATATATTTT. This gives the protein CASSHPDSSGNTIYF.

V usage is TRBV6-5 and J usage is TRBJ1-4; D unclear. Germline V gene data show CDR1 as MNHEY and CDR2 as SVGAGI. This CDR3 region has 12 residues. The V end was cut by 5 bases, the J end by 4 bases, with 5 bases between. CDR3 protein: CASSIGNEKLFF. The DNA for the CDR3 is TGTGCCAGCAGTATCGGTAATGAAAAACTGTTTTTT.

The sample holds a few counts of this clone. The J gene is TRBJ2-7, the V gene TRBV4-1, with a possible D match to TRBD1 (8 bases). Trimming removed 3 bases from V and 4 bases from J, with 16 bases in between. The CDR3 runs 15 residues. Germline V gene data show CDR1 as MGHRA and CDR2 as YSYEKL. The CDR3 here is CASSHHRGGAYEQYF. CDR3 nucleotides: TGCGCCAGCAGCCATCACAGGGGGGGAGCTTACGAGCAGTACTTC.

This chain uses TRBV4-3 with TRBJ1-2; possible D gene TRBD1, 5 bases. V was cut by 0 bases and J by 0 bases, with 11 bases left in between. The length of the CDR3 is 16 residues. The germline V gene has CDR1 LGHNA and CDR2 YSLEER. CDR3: CASSQDRQGPNYGYTF. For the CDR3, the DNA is TGCGCCAGCAGCCAAGATCGTCAGGGCCCTAACTATGGCTACACCTTC.

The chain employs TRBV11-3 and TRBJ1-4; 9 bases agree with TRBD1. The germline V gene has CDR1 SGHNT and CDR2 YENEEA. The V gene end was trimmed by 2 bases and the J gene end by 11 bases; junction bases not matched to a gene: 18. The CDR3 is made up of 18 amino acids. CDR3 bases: TGTGCCAGCAGCTTAATCCCGGGACAGGGCCTCAATGATCGCAAACTGTTTTTT. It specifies CASSLIPGQGLNDRKLFF. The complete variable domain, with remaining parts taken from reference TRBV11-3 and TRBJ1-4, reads EAGVVQSPRYKIIEKKQPVAFWCNPISGHNTLYWYLQNLGQGPELLIRYENEEAVDDSQLPKDRFSAERLKGVDSTLKIQPAELGDSAVYLCASSLIPGQGLNDRKLFFGSGTQLSVL.

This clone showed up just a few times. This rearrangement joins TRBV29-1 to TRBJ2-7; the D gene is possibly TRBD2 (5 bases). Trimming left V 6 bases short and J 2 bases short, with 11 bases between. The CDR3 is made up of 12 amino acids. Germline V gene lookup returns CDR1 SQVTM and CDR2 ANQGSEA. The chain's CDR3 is CSVRTSTYEQYF. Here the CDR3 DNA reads TGCAGCGTAAGAACTAGTACCTACGAGCAGTACTTC.

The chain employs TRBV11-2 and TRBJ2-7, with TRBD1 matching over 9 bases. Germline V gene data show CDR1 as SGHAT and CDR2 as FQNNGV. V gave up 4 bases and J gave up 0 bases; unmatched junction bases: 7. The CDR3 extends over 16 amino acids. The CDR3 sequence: CASSYRGPPNSYEQYF. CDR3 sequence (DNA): TGTGCCAGCAGCTACAGGGGGCCCCCGAACTCCTACGAGCAGTACTTC.